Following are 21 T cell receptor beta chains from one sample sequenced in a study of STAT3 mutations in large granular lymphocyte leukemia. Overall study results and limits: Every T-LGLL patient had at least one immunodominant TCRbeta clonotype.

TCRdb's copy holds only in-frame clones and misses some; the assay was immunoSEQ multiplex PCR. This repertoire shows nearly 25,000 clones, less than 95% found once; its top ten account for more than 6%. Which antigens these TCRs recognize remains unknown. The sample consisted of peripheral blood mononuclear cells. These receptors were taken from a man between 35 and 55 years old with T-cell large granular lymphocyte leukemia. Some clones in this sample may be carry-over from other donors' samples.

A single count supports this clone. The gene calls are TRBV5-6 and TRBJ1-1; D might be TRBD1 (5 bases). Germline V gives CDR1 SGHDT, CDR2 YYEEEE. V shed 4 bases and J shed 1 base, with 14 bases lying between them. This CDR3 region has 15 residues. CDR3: CASSPSNRGNTEAFF. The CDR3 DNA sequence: TGTGCCAGCAGCCCATCTAATAGGGGGAACACTGAAGCTTTCTTT. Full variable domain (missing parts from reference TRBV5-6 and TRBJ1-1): DAGVTQSPTHLIKTRGQQVTLRCSPKSGHDTVSWYQQALGQGPQFIFQYYEEEERQRGNFPDRFSGHQFPNYSSELNVNALLLGDSALYLCASSPSNRGNTEAFFGQGTRLTVV.

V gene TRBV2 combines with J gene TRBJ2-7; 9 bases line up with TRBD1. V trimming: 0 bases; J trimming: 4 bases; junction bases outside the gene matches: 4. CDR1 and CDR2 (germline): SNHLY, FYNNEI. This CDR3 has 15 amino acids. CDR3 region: CASSEAGGTGYEQYF. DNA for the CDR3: TGTGCCAGCAGTGAAGCGGGAGGGACAGGGTACGAGCAGTACTTC.

The CDR3: CASSSTSGGADTQYF. CDR3 in DNA: TGTGCCAGCAGTTCTACTAGCGGGGGGGCAGATACGCAGTATTTT. The chain carries TRBV27 and TRBJ2-3; 13 nucleotides line up with TRBD2. The CDR3 runs to 15 residues. V lost 4 bases to trimming and J lost 4 bases; unmatched junction nucleotides: 2. Germline CDR1 and CDR2: MNHEY and SMNVEV (reference sequence).

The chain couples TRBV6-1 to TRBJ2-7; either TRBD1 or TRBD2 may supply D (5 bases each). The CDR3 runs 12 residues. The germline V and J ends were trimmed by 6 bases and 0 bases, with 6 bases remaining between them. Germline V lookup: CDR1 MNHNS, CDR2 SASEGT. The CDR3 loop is CASRGTSYEQYF. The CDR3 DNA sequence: TGTGCCAGCAGGGGGACCTCCTACGAGCAGTACTTC.

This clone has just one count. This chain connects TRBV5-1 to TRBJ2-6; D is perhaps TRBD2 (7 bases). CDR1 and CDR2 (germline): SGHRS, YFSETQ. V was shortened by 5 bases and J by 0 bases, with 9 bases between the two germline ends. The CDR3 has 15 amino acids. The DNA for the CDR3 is TGCGCCAGCAGGAGGGGGGGCTCTGGGGCCAACGTCCTGACTTTC. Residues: CASRRGGSGANVLTF.

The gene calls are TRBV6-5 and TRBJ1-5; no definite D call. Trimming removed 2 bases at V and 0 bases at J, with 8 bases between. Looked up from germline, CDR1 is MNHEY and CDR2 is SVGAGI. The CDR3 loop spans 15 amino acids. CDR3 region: CASSYRLNSNQPQHF. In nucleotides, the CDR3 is TGTGCCAGCAGTTACCGGCTTAATAGCAATCAGCCCCAGCATTTT.

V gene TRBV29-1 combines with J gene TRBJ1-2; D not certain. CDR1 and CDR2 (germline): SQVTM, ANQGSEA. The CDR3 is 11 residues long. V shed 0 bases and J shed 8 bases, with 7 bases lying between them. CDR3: CSVEEQRGYTF. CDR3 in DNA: TGCAGCGTTGAAGAGCAGCGCGGCTACACCTTC.

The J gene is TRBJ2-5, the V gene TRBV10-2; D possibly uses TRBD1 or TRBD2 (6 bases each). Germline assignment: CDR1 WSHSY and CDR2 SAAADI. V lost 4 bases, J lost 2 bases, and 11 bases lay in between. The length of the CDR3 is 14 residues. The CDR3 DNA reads TGCGCCAGCAGTGCCACAGGGAGGCAAGAGACCCAGTACTTC. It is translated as CASSATGRQETQYF.

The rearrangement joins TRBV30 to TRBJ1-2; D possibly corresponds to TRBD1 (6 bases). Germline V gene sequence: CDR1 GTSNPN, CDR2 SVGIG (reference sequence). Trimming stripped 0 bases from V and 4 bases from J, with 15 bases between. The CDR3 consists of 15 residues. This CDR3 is CAWSVPGRGTYGYTF. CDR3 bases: TGTGCCTGGAGTGTACCAGGCAGGGGCACCTATGGCTACACCTTC.

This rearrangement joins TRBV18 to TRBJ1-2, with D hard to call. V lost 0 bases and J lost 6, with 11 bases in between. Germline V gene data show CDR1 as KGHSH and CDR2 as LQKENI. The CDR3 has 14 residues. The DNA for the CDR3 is TGTGCCAGCTCACCACCACGATGGGCTGATGGCTACACCTTC. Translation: CASSPPRWADGYTF.

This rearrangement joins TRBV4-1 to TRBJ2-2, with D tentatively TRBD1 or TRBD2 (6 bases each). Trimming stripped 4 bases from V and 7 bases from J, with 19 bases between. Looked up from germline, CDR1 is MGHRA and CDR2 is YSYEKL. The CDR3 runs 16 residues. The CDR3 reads CASSLVGGLMNGELFF. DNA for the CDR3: TGCGCCAGCAGCCTCGTAGGGGGGTTAATGAACGGGGAGCTGTTTTTT.

CDR3 region: CASSSGQGRSEKLFF. CDR3 coding DNA: TGTGCCAGCAGTTCCGGACAGGGAAGGTCTGAAAAACTGTTTTTT. The rearrangement uses TRBV28 and TRBJ1-4, with 8 bases that match TRBD1. The CDR3 runs 15 residues. Germline trimming cut 4 bases from V and 7 bases from J; bases unmatched to any gene: 8. Germline assignment: CDR1 MDHEN and CDR2 SYDVKM.

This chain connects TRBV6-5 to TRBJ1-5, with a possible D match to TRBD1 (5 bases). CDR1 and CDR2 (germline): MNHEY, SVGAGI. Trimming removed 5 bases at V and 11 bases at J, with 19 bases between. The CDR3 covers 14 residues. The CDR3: CASSQRGLAVAQHF. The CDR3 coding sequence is TGTGCCAGCAGTCAACGGGGACTGGCAGTGGCCCAGCATTTT.

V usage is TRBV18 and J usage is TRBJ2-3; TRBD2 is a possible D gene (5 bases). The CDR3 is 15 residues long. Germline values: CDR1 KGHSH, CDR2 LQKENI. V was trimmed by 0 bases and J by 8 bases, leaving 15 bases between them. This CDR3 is CASSPPGLRGGTQYF. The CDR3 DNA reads TGTGCCAGCTCACCACCGGGCCTCCGAGGAGGTACGCAGTATTTT.

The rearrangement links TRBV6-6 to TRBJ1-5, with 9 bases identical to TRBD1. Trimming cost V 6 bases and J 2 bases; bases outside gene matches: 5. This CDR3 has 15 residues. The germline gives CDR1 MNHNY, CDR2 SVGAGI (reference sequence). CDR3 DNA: TGTGCCAGCAGAACACAGGGGGCTGGCAATCAGCCCCAGCATTTT. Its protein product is CASRTQGAGNQPQHF.

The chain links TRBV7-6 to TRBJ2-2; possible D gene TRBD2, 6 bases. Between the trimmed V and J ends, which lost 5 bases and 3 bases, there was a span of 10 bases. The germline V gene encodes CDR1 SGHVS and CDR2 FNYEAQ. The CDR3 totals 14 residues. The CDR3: CASSPGEHTGELFF. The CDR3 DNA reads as TGTGCCAGCAGCCCGGGGGAACACACCGGGGAGCTGTTTTTT.

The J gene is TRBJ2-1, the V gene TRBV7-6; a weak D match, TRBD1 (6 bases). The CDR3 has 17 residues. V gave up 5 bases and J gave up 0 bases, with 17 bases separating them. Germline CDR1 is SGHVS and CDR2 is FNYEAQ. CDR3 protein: CASSAAGTQSSYNEQFF. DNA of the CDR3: TGTGCCAGCAGCGCCGCCGGGACACAGAGCTCCTACAATGAGCAGTTCTTC.

The CDR3 DNA sequence: TGTGCCAGCAGCCAAGATCGTCCAGGCACAGGAGGGAACACTGAAGCTTTCTTT. As protein: CASSQDRPGTGGNTEAFF. The gene calls are TRBV14 and TRBJ1-1; TRBD1 might be the D (5 bases). Trimming removed 0 bases at V and 1 base at J, with 18 bases between. Looked up from germline, CDR1 is SGHDN and CDR2 is FVKESK. This CDR3 is 18 amino acids long.

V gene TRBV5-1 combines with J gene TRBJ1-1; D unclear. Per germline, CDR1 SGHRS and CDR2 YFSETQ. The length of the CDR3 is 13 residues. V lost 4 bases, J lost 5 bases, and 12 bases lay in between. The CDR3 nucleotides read TGCGCCAGCAGCCGGATAGGTGGGACTGAAGCTTTCTTT. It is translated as CASSRIGGTEAFF.

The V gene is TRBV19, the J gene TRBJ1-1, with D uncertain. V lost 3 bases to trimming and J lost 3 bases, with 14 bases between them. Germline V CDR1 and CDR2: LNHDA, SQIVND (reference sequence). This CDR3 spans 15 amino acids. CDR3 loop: CASSIIDNPDTEAFF. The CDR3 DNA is TGTGCCAGTAGTATCATAGACAACCCGGACACTGAAGCTTTCTTT.

CDR3: CASRAQGLNYGYTF. In DNA form, the CDR3 reads TGCGCCAGCAGAGCACAGGGGCTCAACTATGGCTACACCTTC. The chain carries TRBV5-1 and TRBJ1-2; 7 nucleotides match TRBD1. V was clipped by 5 bases and J by 2 bases; unmatched bases: 6. Germline V gene lookup returns CDR1 SGHRS and CDR2 YFSETQ. This CDR3 comprises 14 residues.